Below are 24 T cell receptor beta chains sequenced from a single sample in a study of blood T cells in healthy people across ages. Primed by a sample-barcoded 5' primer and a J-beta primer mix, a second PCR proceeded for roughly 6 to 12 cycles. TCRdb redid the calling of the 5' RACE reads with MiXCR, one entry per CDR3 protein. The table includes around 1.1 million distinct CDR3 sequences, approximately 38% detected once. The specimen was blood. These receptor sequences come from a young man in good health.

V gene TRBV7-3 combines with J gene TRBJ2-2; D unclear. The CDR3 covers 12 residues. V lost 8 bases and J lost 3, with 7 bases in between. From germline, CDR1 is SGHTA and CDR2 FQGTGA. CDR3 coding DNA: TGTGCCAGCGGGGTGGACACCGGGGAGCTGTTTTTT. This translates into CASGVDTGELFF.

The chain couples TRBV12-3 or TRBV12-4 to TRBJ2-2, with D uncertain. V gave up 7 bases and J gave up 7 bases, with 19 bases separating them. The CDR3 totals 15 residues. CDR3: CASTEARSYIGELFF. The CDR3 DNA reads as TGTGCCAGCACCGAGGCCCGCTCCTATATCGGGGAGCTGTTTTTT.

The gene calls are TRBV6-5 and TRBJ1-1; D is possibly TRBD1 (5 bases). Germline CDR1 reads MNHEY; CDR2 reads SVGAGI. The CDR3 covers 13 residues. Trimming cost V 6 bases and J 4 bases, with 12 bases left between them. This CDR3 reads CASRHQGFTEAFF. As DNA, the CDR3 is TGTGCCAGCAGACACCAGGGTTTCACTGAAGCTTTCTTT.

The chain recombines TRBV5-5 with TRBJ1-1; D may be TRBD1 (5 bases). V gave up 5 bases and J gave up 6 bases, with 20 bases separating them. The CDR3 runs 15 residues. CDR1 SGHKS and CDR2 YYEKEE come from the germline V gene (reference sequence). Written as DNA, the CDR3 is TGTGCCAGCAGATCTACCGGGACGAGAGAGGCTGAAGCTTTCTTT. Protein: CASRSTGTREAEAFF.

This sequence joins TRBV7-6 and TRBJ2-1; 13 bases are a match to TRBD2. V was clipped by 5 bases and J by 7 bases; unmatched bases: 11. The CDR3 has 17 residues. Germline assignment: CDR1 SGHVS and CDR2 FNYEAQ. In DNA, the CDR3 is TGTGCCAGCAGCCAGACCGGGACTAGCGGGGTTTGGAATGAGCAGTTCTTC. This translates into CASSQTGTSGVWNEQFF.

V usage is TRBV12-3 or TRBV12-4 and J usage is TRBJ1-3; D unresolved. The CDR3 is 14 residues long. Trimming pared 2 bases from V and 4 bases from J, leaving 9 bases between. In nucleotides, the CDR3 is TGTGCCAGCAGTTTATTGTGGTTAGGAAACACCATATATTTT. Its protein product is CASSLLWLGNTIYF.

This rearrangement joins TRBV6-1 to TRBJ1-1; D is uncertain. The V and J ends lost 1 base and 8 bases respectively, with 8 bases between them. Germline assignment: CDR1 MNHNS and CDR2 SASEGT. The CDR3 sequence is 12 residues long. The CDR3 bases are TGTGCCAGCAGTGAAGGCCCGGGGGAAGCTTTCTTT. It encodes CASSEGPGEAFF.

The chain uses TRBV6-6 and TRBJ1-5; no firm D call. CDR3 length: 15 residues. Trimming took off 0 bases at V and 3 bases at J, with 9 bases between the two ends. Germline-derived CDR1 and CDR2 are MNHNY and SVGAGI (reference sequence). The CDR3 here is CASSYSFPNNQPQHF. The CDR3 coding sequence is TGTGCCAGCAGTTACTCGTTCCCGAACAATCAGCCCCAGCATTTT.

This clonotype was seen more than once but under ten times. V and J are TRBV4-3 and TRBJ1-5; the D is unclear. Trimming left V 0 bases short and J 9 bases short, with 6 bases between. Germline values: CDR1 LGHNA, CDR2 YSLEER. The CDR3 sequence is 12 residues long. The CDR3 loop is CASSQDLGPQHF. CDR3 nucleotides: TGCGCCAGCAGCCAAGATCTGGGGCCCCAGCATTTT.

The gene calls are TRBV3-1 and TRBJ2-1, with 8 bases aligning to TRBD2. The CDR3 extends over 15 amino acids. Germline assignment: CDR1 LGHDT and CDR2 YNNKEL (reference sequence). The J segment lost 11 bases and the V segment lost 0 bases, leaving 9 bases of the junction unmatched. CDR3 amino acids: CASSQDVSGGEKQFF. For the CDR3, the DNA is TGTGCCAGCAGCCAAGATGTGAGCGGGGGAGAAAAGCAGTTCTTC.

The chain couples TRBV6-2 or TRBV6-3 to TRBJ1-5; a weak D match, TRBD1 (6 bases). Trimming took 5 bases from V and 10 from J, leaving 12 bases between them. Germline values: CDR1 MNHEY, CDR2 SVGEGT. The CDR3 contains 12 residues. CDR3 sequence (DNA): TGTGCCAGCAGTCCAGGGGTCCGACCCCAGCATTTT. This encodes CASSPGVRPQHF.

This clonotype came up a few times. For the CDR3, the DNA is TGTGCCAGCAGCCAGAACAGAGGATTTGAGCAGTTCTTC. Translating gives CASSQNRGFEQFF. The J gene is TRBJ2-1, the V gene TRBV4-2, with D hard to call. V lost 3 bases and J lost 9, with 12 bases in between. The CDR3 loop spans 13 amino acids. The germline CDR1 and CDR2 sequences are LGHNA and YNFKEQ.

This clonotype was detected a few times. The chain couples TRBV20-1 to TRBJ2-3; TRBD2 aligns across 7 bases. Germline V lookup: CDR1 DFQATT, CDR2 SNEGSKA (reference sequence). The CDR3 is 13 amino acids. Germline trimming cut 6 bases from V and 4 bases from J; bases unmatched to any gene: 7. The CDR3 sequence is CSATLRGADTQYF. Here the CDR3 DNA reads TGCAGTGCCACCCTCCGGGGGGCAGATACGCAGTATTTT.

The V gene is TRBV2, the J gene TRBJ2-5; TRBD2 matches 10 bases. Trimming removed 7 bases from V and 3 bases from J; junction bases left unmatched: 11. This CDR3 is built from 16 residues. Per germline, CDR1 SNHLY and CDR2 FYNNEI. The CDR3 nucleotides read TGTGCCAGCAAATCGGAGAGCGGGGGGGCCGAAGAGACCCAGTACTTC. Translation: CASKSESGGAEETQYF.

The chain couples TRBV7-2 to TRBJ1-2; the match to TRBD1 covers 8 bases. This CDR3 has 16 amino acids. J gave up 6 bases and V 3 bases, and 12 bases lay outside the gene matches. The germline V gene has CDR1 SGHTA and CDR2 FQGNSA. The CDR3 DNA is TGTGCCAGCAGCTTGGCATTACAGACAGGGGCGGATGGCTACACCTTC. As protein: CASSLALQTGADGYTF.

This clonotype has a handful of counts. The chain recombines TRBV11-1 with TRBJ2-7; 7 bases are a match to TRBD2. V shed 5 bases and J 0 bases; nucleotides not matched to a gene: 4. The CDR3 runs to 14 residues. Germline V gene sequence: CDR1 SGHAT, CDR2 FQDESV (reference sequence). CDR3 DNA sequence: TGTGCCAGCAGCCGGGCTAGCGGCTCCTACGAGCAGTACTTC. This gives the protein CASSRASGSYEQYF.

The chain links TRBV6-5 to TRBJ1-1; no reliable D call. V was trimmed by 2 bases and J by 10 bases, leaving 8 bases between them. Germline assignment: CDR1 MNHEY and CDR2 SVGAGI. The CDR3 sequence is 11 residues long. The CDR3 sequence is CASSYGSAAFF. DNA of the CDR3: TGTGCCAGCAGTTACGGGTCAGCAGCTTTCTTT.

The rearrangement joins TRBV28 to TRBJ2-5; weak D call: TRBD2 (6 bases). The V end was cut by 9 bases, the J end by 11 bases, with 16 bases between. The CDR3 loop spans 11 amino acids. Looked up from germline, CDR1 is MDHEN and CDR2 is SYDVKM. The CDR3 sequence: CARGLSGEQYF. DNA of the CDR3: TGTGCCAGAGGACTATCTGGAGAGCAGTACTTC.

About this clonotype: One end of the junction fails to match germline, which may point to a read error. The CDR3 region is CVSSEYWADTQYF. CDR3 in DNA: TGTGTCAGCAGTGAATATTGGGCAGATACGCAGTATTTT. The rearrangement links TRBV25-1 to TRBJ2-3; D is uncertain. This CDR3 comprises 13 residues. Looked up from germline, CDR1 is MGHDK and CDR2 is SYGVNS.

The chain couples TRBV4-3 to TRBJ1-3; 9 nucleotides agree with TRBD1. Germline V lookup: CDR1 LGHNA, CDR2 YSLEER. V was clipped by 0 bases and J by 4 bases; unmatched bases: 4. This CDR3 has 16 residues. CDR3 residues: CASSQETGGSGNTIYF. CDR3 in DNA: TGCGCCAGCAGCCAAGAAACAGGGGGCTCCGGAAACACCATATATTTT.

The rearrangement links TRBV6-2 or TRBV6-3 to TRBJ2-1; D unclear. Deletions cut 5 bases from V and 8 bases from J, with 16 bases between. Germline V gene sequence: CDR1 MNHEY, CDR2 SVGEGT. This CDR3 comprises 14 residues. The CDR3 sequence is CASSKRNPEHEQFF. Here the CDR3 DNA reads TGTGCCAGCAGTAAAAGGAACCCCGAACATGAGCAGTTCTTC.

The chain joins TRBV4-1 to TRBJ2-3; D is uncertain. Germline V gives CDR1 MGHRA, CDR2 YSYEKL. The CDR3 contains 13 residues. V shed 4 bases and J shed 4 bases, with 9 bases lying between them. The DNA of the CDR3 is TGCGCCAGCAGCCCCCCCCACCCAGATACGCAGTATTTT. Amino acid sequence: CASSPPHPDTQYF.

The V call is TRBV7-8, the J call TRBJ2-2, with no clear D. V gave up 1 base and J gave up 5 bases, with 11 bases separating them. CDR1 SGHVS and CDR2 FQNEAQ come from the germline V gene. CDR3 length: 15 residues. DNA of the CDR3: TGTGCCAGCAGCTTAGTGGTGCCCACAACCGGGGAGCTGTTTTTT. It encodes CASSLVVPTTGELFF.

CDR3 amino acids: CSASSRGTSVSPLHF. DNA of the CDR3: TGCAGTGCTAGTTCCAGGGGGACCTCGGTTTCACCCCTCCACTTT. The chain has TRBV20-1 and TRBJ1-6; 7 nucleotides align to TRBD1. CDR1 and CDR2 (germline): DFQATT, SNEGSKA (reference sequence). There are 15 residues in the CDR3. The J segment lost 9 bases and the V segment lost 3 bases, leaving 11 bases of the junction unmatched.